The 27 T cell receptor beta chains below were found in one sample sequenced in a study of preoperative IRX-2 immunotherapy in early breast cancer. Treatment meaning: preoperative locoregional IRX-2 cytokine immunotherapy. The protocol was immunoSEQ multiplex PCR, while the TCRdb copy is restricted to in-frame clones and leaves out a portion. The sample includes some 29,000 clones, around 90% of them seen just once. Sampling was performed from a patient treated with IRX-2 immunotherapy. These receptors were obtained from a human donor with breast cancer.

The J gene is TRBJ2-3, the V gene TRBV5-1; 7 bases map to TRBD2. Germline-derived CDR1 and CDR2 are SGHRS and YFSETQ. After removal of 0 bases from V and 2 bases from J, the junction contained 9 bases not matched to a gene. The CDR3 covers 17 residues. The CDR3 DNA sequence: TGCGCCAGCAGCTTGGGAGCGGGCGGGAGCCCCACAGATACGCAGTATTTT. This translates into CASSLGAGGSPTDTQYF. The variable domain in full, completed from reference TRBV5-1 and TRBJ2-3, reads KAGVTQTPRYLIKTRGQQVTLSCSPISGHRSVSWYQQTPGQGLQFLFEYFSETQRNKGNFPGRFSGRQFSNSRSEMNVSTLELGDSALYLCASSLGAGGSPTDTQYFGPGTRLTVL.

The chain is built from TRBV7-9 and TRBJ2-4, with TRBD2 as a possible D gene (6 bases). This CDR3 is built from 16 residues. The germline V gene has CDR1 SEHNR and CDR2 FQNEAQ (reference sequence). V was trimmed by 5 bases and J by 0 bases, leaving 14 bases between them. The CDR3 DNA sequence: TGTGCCAGCAGCCCCAGGACTAATCAAGCCAAAAACATTCAGTACTTC. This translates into CASSPRTNQAKNIQYF.

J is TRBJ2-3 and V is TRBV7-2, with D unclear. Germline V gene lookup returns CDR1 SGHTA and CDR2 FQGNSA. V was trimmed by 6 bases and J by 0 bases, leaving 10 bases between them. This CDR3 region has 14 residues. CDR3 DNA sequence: TGTGCCAGCAGAGATGCACGAAGCACAGATACGCAGTATTTT. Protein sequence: CASRDARSTDTQYF.

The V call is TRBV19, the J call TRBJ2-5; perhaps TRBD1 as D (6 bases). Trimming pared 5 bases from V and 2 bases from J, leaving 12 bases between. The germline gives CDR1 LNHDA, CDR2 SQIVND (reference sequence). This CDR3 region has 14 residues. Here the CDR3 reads CASSPQGPQETQYF. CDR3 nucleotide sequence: TGTGCCAGTAGTCCACAGGGCCCACAAGAGACCCAGTACTTC.

CDR3 nucleotides: TGCGCCAGCAGCGGGGGCCCGAGCGGAGCCTACAATGAGCAGTTCTTC. This gives the protein CASSGGPSGAYNEQFF. The chain couples TRBV5-1 to TRBJ2-1, with a tentative D call TRBD1 (6 bases). V lost 4 bases and J lost 2, with 16 bases in between. This CDR3 contains 16 residues. CDR1 is SGHRS and CDR2 is YFSETQ in the germline V gene.

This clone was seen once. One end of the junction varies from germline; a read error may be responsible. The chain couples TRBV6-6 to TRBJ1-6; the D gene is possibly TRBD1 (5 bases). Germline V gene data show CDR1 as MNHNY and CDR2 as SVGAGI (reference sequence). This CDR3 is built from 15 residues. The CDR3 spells CASSHGGDRNSPFHF. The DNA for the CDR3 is TGTGCCAGCAGCCACGGGGGGGACCGTAATTCACCCTTCCACTTT.

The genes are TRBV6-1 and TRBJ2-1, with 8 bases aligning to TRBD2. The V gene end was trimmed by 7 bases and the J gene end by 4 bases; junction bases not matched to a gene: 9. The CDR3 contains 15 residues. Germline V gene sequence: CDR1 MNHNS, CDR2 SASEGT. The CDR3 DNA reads TGTGCCAGCAATATAGCGGGGATTATTTACAATGAGCAGTTCTTC. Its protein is CASNIAGIIYNEQFF.

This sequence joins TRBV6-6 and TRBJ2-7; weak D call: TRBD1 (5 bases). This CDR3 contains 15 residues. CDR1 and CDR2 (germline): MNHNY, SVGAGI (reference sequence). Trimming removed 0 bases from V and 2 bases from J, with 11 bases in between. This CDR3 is CASSYSPQGPYEQYF. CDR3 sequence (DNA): TGTGCCAGCAGTTACTCCCCGCAGGGCCCCTACGAGCAGTACTTC.

The CDR3 bases are TGTGCCAGCAGCTTAGATGGACAGGTCCTAGCCAAAAACATTCAGTACTTC. It translates to CASSLDGQVLAKNIQYF. The chain recombines TRBV11-2 with TRBJ2-4; 7 bases are shared with TRBD1. The CDR3 has 17 amino acids. CDR1 is SGHAT and CDR2 is FQNNGV in the germline V gene. Trimming removed 0 bases from V and 0 bases from J; junction bases left unmatched: 5.

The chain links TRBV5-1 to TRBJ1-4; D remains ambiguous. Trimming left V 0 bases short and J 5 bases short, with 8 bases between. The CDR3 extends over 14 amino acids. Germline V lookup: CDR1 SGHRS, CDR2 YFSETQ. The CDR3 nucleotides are TGCGCCAGCAGCTTGGATGGAGTAAATGAAAAACTGTTTTTT. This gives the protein CASSLDGVNEKLFF. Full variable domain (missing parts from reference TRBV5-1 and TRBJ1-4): KAGVTQTPRYLIKTRGQQVTLSCSPISGHRSVSWYQQTPGQGLQFLFEYFSETQRNKGNFPGRFSGRQFSNSRSEMNVSTLELGDSALYLCASSLDGVNEKLFFGSGTQLSVL.

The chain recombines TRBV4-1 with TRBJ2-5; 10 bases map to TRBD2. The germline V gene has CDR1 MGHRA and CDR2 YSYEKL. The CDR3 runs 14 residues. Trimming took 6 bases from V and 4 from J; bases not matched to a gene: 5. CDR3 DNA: TGCGCCAGCAGGGTAGCGGGAGGTGGAGAGACCCAGTACTTC. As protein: CASRVAGGGETQYF.

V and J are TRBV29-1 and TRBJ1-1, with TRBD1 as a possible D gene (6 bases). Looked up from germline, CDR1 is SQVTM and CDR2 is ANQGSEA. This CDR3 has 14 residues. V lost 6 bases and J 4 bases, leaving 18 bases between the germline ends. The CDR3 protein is CSVLAGGAGTEAFF. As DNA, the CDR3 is TGCAGCGTCCTGGCCGGGGGGGCTGGCACTGAAGCTTTCTTT.

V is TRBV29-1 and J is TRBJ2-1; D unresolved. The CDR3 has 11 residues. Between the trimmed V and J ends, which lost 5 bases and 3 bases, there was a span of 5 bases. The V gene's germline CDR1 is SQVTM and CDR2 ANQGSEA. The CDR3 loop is CSVSLYNEQFF. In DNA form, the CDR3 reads TGCAGCGTTTCACTCTACAATGAGCAGTTCTTC.

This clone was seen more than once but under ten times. CDR3: CASRGGTGFSPLHF. The DNA of the CDR3 is TGTGCCAGTAGAGGAGGGACAGGGTTTTCACCCCTCCACTTT. The chain links TRBV19 to TRBJ1-6, with 9 bases aligning to TRBD1. This CDR3 comprises 14 residues. V gave up 6 bases and J gave up 9 bases; unmatched junction bases: 6. Germline V CDR1 and CDR2: LNHDA, SQIVND (reference sequence).

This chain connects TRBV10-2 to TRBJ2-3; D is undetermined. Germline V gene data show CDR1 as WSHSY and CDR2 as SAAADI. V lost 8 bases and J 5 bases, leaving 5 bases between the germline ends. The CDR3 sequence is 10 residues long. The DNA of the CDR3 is TGCGCCAGCCTGAAAGATACGCAGTATTTT. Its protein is CASLKDTQYF.

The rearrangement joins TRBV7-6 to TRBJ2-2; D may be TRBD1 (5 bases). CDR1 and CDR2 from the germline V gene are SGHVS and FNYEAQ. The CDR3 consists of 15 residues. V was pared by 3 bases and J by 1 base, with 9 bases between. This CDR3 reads CASSFGHLNTGELFF. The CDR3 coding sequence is TGTGCCAGCAGCTTCGGACACTTGAACACCGGGGAGCTGTTTTTT.

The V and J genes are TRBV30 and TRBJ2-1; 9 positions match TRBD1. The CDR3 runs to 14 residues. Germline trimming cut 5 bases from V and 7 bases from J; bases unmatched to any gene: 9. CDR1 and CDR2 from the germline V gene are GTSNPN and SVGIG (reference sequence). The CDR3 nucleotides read TGTGCCTGGGGTACAGGGGGCGTGGGGAATGAGCAGTTCTTC. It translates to CAWGTGGVGNEQFF.

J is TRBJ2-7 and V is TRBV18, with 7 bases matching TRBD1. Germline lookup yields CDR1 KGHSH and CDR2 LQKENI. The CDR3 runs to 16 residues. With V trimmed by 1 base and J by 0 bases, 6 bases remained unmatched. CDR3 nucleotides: TGTGCCAGCTCACCACAAGGGGGACAGATCTCCTACGAGCAGTACTTC. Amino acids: CASSPQGGQISYEQYF.

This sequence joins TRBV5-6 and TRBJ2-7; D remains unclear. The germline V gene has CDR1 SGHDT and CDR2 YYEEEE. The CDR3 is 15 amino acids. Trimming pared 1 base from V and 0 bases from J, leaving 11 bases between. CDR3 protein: CASSLRFRNSYEQYF. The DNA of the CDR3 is TGTGCCAGCAGCTTGCGGTTCAGGAACTCCTACGAGCAGTACTTC.

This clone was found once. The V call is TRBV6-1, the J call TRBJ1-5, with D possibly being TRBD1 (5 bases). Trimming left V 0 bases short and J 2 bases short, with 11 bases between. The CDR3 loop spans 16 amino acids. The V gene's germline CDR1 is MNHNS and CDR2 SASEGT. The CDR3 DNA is TGTGCCAGCAGTGAAGCGCCGGGGGAAGGCAATCAGCCCCAGCATTTT. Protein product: CASSEAPGEGNQPQHF.

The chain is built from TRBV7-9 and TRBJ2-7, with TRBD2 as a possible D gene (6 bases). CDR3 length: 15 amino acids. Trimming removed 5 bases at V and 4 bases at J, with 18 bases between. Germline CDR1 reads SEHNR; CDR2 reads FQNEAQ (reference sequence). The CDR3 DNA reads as TGTGCCAGCAGCCCTCCTTTGTGGGGGGAATACGAGCAGTACTTC. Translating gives CASSPPLWGEYEQYF.

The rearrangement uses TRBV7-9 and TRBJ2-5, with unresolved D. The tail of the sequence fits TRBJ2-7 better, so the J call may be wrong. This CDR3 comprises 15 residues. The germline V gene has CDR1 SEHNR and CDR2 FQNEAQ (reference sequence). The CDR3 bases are TGTGCCAGCAGCTCCCTGAATGGACCCTACTACGAGCAGTACTTC. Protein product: CASSSLNGPYYEQYF.

This CDR3 reads CASSLSPLPRGGNEQFF. CDR3 coding DNA: TGTGCCAGCAGTTTATCCCCACTACCGCGGGGGGGCAATGAGCAGTTCTTC. The V call is TRBV27, the J call TRBJ2-1; 9 bases are a match to TRBD2. Germline lookup yields CDR1 MNHEY and CDR2 SMNVEV (reference sequence). Trimming took 0 bases from V and 6 from J; bases not matched to a gene: 9. CDR3 size: 17 residues.

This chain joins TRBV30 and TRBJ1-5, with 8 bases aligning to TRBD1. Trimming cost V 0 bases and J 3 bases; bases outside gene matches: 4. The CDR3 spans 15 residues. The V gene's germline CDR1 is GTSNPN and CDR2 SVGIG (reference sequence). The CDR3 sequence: CAWSVSGQANQPQHF. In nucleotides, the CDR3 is TGTGCCTGGAGTGTATCGGGACAGGCCAATCAGCCCCAGCATTTT.

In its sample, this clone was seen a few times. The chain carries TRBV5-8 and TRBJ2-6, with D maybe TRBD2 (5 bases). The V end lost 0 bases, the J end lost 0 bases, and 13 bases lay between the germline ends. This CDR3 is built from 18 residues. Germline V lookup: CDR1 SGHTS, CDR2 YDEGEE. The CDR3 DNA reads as TGTGCCAGCAGCTTGGTACCGGGTGGGAGCTCTGGGGCCAACGTCCTGACTTTC. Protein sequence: CASSLVPGGSSGANVLTF.

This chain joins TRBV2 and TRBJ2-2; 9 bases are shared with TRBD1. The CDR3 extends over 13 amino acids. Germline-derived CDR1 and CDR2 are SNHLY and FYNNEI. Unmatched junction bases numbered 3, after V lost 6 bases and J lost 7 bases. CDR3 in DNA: TGTGCCAGCAGGGACAGGGGTAACGGGGAGCTGTTTTTT. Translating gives CASRDRGNGELFF.

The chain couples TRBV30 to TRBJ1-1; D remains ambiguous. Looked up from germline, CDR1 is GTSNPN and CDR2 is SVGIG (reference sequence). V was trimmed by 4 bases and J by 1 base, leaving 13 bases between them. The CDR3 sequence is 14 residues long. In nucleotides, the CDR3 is TGTGCCTGGAATTCGGACGGCTGGAACACTGAAGCTTTCTTT. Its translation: CAWNSDGWNTEAFF.